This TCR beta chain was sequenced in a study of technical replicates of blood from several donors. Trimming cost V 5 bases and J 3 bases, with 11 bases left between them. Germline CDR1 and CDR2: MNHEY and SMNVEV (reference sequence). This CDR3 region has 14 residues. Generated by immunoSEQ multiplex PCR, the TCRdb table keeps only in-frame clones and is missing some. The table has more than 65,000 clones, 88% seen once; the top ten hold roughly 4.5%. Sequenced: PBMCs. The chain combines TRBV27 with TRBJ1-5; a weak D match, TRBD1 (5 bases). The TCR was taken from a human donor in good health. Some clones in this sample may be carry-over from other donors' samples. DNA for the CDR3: TGTGCCAGCAGTAGGCAGGGTGTCAATCAGCCCCAGCATTTT. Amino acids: CASSRQGVNQPQHF.